Shown below are 18 T cell receptor beta chains from a single sample sequenced in a study of blood T cell repertoires in COVID-19. The method was immunoSEQ multiplex PCR; TCRdb's version includes in-frame clones alone and lacks a portion of them. This sample carries some 93,000 clones, about 88% of them seen once, and the ten largest clones take around 20%. Sample: peripheral blood. The receptors derive from a woman over 75 with acute or convalescent COVID-19.

This clone showed up just a few times. The rearrangement joins TRBV21-1 to TRBJ2-7; the D call TRBD1 from the table was never checked on the DNA. TRBV21-1 is a listed pseudogene. The CDR3 contains 14 residues. This CDR3 is CASSGPGQGDEQYF. CDR3 sequence (DNA): TGTGCCAGCAGCGGCCCGGGACAGGGAGACGAGCAGTACTTC.

This clone was recorded only once. The chain is built from TRBV19 and TRBJ2-2, with D possibly being TRBD2 (5 bases). This CDR3 contains 15 residues. V lost 3 bases and J 6 bases, leaving 14 bases between the germline ends. The germline CDR1 and CDR2 sequences are LNHDA and SQIVND (reference sequence). CDR3 residues: CASSIKVAPSGELFF. CDR3 in DNA: TGTGCCAGTAGTATTAAGGTAGCGCCATCCGGGGAGCTGTTTTTT. Drawing the rest from reference TRBV19 and TRBJ2-2, the complete variable domain is DGGITQSPKYLFRKEGQNVTLSCEQNLNHDAMYWYRQDPGQGLRLIYYSQIVNDFQKGDIAEGYSVSREKKESFPLTVTSAQKNPTAFYLCASSIKVAPSGELFFGEGSRLTVL.

The chain combines TRBV27 with TRBJ1-6, with a tentative D call TRBD1 (5 bases). V was clipped by 6 bases and J by 7 bases, with 19 bases between them. The CDR3 is 16 amino acids. Per germline, CDR1 MNHEY and CDR2 SMNVEV (reference sequence). The CDR3: CASRGGGRLMNSPLHF. DNA for the CDR3: TGTGCCAGCAGAGGTGGGGGGAGACTGATGAATTCACCCCTCCACTTT.

The chain combines TRBV12-5 with TRBJ1-5, with D uncertain. V lost 3 bases to trimming and J lost 1 base, with 13 bases between them. This CDR3 is built from 16 residues. The germline CDR1 and CDR2 sequences are LGHNT and FRNRAP. CDR3 residues: CASGFIYRGSNQPQHF. The CDR3 nucleotides read TGTGCTAGTGGTTTCATATACCGAGGGAGCAATCAGCCCCAGCATTTT. Filled out from reference TRBV12-5 and TRBJ1-5, the complete variable domain reads DARVTQTPRHKVTEMGQEVTMRCQPILGHNTVFWYRQTMMQGLELLAYFRNRAPLDDSGMPKDRFSAEMPDATLATLKIQPSEPRDSAVYFCASGFIYRGSNQPQHFGDGTRLSIL.

For this clone: This sample includes further DNA sequences coding for the same CDR3. The CDR3 reads CASSPSQRGEKLFF. The CDR3 coding sequence is TGTGCCAGCTCACCATCACAAAGGGGTGAAAAACTGTTTTTT. The V and J genes are TRBV18 and TRBJ1-4; D is perhaps TRBD1 (5 bases). The CDR3 has 14 amino acids. Germline lookup yields CDR1 KGHSH and CDR2 LQKENI. V lost 2 bases, J lost 7 bases, and 11 bases lay in between.

The V call is TRBV19, the J call TRBJ1-5, with D perhaps matching TRBD1 (5 bases). CDR3 size: 16 residues. V was pared by 6 bases and J by 3 bases, with 18 bases between. CDR1 and CDR2 from the germline V gene are LNHDA and SQIVND (reference sequence). The CDR3: CASSPVRGTDNQPQHF. CDR3 nucleotides: TGTGCCAGTAGCCCCGTTAGGGGTACGGACAATCAGCCCCAGCATTTT.

V and J are TRBV3-1 (or the pseudogene TRBV3-2) and TRBJ1-5; unclear D gene. V was clipped by 5 bases and J by 2 bases, with 13 bases between them. CDR3 size: 15 residues. Germline values: CDR1 LGHDT, CDR2 YNNKEL (reference sequence). For the CDR3, the DNA is TGTGCCAGCAGCTTAAGACGGGAAGGCAATCAGCCCCAGCATTTT. This gives the protein CASSLRREGNQPQHF.

CDR3 protein: CASSLGPPLPTYEQYF. The DNA for the CDR3 is TGTGCCAGCAGCTTGGGTCCTCCTCTACCTACCTACGAGCAGTACTTC. This rearrangement joins TRBV5-4 to TRBJ2-7; unclear D gene. V lost 0 bases and J 2 bases, leaving 15 bases between the germline ends. This CDR3 has 16 amino acids. Germline V CDR1 and CDR2: SGHNT, YYREEE (reference sequence).

This clone came up once. V is TRBV30 and J is TRBJ1-2, with a tentative D call TRBD1 (5 bases). The CDR3 contains 15 residues. Trimming removed 2 bases from V and 6 bases from J, with 19 bases in between. Germline CDR1 reads GTSNPN; CDR2 reads SVGIG (reference sequence). The CDR3 reads CAWSPPATARNGYTF. In DNA, the CDR3 is TGTGCCTGGAGTCCCCCCGCGACAGCCCGCAATGGCTACACCTTC.

The V gene is TRBV5-1, the J gene TRBJ1-1, with D possibly being TRBD1 (6 bases). The CDR3 sequence is 12 residues long. Germline V gene data show CDR1 as SGHRS and CDR2 as YFSETQ. V shed 5 bases and J shed 8 bases, with 13 bases lying between them. CDR3 region: CASSGTGTEAFF. As DNA, the CDR3 is TGCGCCAGCAGTGGAACCGGGACAGAAGCTTTCTTT.

The chain couples TRBV3-1 (or the pseudogene TRBV3-2) to TRBJ2-5; 11 nucleotides match TRBD2. Germline loops: CDR1 LGHDT, CDR2 YNNKEL (reference sequence). The V and J ends lost 4 bases and 0 bases, in that order; junction bases with no gene match: 1. The CDR3 has 15 residues. The CDR3 region is CASSRTSGYQETQYF. The DNA of the CDR3 is TGTGCCAGCAGCCGGACTAGCGGGTACCAAGAGACCCAGTACTTC.

This chain links TRBV11-3 with TRBJ2-1, with 10 bases fitting TRBD2. This CDR3 region has 15 residues. The V and J ends lost 5 bases and 7 bases, in that order; junction bases with no gene match: 8. Germline V gene sequence: CDR1 SGHNT, CDR2 YENEEA. In nucleotides, the CDR3 is TGTGCCAGCAGCCCAGGGGCTAGCGGGGGAAATGAGCAGTTCTTC. This codes for CASSPGASGGNEQFF.

V usage is TRBV6-6 and J usage is TRBJ1-5, with a weak D call TRBD1 (5 bases). Deletions cut 6 bases from V and 4 bases from J, with 19 bases between. CDR1 and CDR2 from the germline V gene are MNHNY and SVGAGI (reference sequence). The CDR3 has 16 residues. CDR3 residues: CASSSSPKGKNQPQHF. In DNA form, the CDR3 reads TGTGCCAGCAGCTCCTCCCCGAAGGGGAAGAATCAGCCCCAGCATTTT.

This chain joins TRBV5-1 and TRBJ1-4; maybe TRBD1 (5 bases). The CDR3 loop spans 13 amino acids. The germline V gene encodes CDR1 SGHRS and CDR2 YFSETQ. The V end lost 3 bases, the J end lost 6 bases, and 9 bases lay between the germline ends. CDR3 nucleotides: TGCGCCAGCAGCTCGGCAGGGTATGAAAAACTGTTTTTT. Its translation: CASSSAGYEKLFF.

V is TRBV6-5 and J is TRBJ1-1; D is perhaps TRBD1 (6 bases). V was cut by 4 bases and J by 11 bases, with 20 bases left in between. Germline V gene sequence: CDR1 MNHEY, CDR2 SVGAGI. The CDR3 has 14 residues. CDR3 sequence reads: CASSSRRGNLGAFF. CDR3 coding DNA: TGTGCCAGCAGTTCCCGCAGGGGAAACCTCGGGGCTTTCTTT.

The V and J genes are TRBV18 and TRBJ1-6, with D perhaps TRBD1 (6 bases). V was shortened by 3 bases and J by 8 bases, with 14 bases between the two germline ends. Germline values: CDR1 KGHSH, CDR2 LQKENI. CDR3 size: 15 residues. The CDR3: CASSPVSGADSPLHF. DNA of the CDR3: TGTGCCAGCTCACCGGTTTCAGGGGCTGATTCACCCCTCCACTTT.

This chain uses TRBV9 with TRBJ2-3, with 9 bases lining up with TRBD2. Germline lookup yields CDR1 SGDLS and CDR2 YYNGEE. V dropped 0 bases and J dropped 4; count of bases not matched to a gene: 6. The length of the CDR3 is 16 residues. The CDR3 is CASSVGWRGGADTQYF. The DNA of the CDR3 is TGTGCCAGCAGCGTAGGCTGGCGGGGGGGAGCAGATACGCAGTATTTT.

The gene calls are TRBV7-8 and TRBJ1-4; D uncertain. V was clipped by 1 base and J by 2 bases, with 8 bases between them. CDR1 is SGHVS, CDR2 FQNEAQ, per germline. This CDR3 has 15 amino acids. For the CDR3, the DNA is TGTGCCAGCAGCTTAGTGGAGGCGACTAATGAAAAACTGTTTTTT. It translates to CASSLVEATNEKLFF.